The 24 T cell receptor beta chains reported below all come from one sample, sequenced in a study of blood T cell repertoires in COVID-19. Data came from immunoSEQ multiplex PCR; TCRdb stores just in-frame clones and leaves some out. The sample records approximately 220,000 clones, 75% to 90% being singletons. Sequencing was carried out using peripheral blood. These receptors all come from a man in his forties with acute or convalescent COVID-19.

This chain connects TRBV6-5 to TRBJ2-7, with 7 positions matching TRBD2. CDR3 length: 14 amino acids. Germline V gives CDR1 MNHEY, CDR2 SVGAGI. J was trimmed by 4 bases and V by 2 bases; bases with no gene match: 5. CDR3 sequence (DNA): TGTGCCAGCAGTTACCAGCGGGAAAATTACGAGCAGTACTTC. Protein product: CASSYQRENYEQYF.

The rearrangement joins TRBV29-1 to TRBJ2-5, with a tentative D call TRBD2 (5 bases). Germline V gene lookup returns CDR1 SQVTM and CDR2 ANQGSEA. Trimming removed 4 bases from V and 0 bases from J, with 6 bases in between. The CDR3 is 12 residues long. The CDR3 here is CSVVRDQETQYF. CDR3 sequence (DNA): TGCAGCGTTGTGAGGGACCAAGAGACCCAGTACTTC.

Only one count was recorded for this clone. In the same sample, other DNA sequences code for this CDR3. The chain joins TRBV29-1 to TRBJ2-7, with 11 bases aligning to TRBD2. There are 13 residues in the CDR3. Germline V CDR1 and CDR2: SQVTM, ANQGSEA. Losses at the gene ends were 4 bases for V and 2 bases for J; bases not matched to a gene: 1. CDR3 sequence: CSVGLAGPYEQYF. The CDR3 region has the DNA TGCAGCGTTGGACTAGCGGGGCCCTACGAGCAGTACTTC.

This sequence joins TRBV27 and TRBJ1-5; TRBD1 is a possible D gene (5 bases). Germline V gives CDR1 MNHEY, CDR2 SMNVEV (reference sequence). V lost 5 bases, J lost 10 bases, and 21 bases lay in between. CDR3 length equals 15 residues. The CDR3 DNA is TGTGCCAGCAGTGGGACCGGGACGGGGGTCGGTCCCCAGCATTTT. Translated, it gives CASSGTGTGVGPQHF.

The V and J genes are TRBV7-2 and TRBJ2-2; 12 nucleotides line up with TRBD1. CDR1 and CDR2 from the germline V gene are SGHTA and FQGNSA. CDR3 length: 18 amino acids. The trim removed 5 bases at V and 1 base at J, leaving 8 bases unmatched. The CDR3 loop reads CASSLRGTGGVNTGELFF. The CDR3, as DNA: TGTGCCAGCAGCCTGAGAGGGACAGGGGGCGTGAACACCGGGGAGCTGTTTTTT.

V is TRBV7-9 and J is TRBJ2-7; 10 nucleotides line up with TRBD2. V shed 10 bases, J shed 3 bases, and the junction held 12 bases outside the gene matches. CDR1 is SEHNR, CDR2 FQNEAQ, per germline (reference sequence). This CDR3 is 15 amino acids long. CDR3 protein: CAIILWASGSYEQYF. CDR3 sequence (DNA): TGTGCCATCATCTTGTGGGCTAGCGGGAGCTACGAGCAGTACTTC.

The sample holds one count of this clone. J is TRBJ1-2 and V is TRBV27; D uncertain. V was shortened by 4 bases and J by 0 bases, with 12 bases between the two germline ends. This CDR3 is 15 amino acids long. The germline V gene has CDR1 MNHEY and CDR2 SMNVEV (reference sequence). The CDR3 loop reads CASSSYGSANYGYTF. The CDR3, as DNA: TGTGCCAGCAGTTCATACGGGAGCGCTAACTATGGCTACACCTTC.

The chain links TRBV9 to TRBJ2-3; 10 bases fit TRBD2. Trimming took 0 bases from V and 3 from J; bases not matched to a gene: 4. CDR1 and CDR2 (germline): SGDLS, YYNGEE. This CDR3 region has 16 residues. CDR3 sequence: CASSVEAGGGTDTQYF. For the CDR3, the DNA is TGTGCCAGCAGCGTAGAAGCGGGAGGGGGGACAGATACGCAGTATTTT.

This clone was seen once. The chain recombines TRBV29-1 with TRBJ1-1, with 7 bases lining up with TRBD1. The CDR3 sequence is 13 residues long. The germline CDR1 and CDR2 sequences are SQVTM and ANQGSEA. The ends lost 5 bases at V and 5 bases at J; junction bases unmatched: 8. CDR3 sequence (DNA): TGCAGCGTTTTAACAGGGGAGTGGACTGAAGCTTTCTTT. This translates into CSVLTGEWTEAFF.

The rearrangement joins TRBV5-1 to TRBJ2-7; D might be TRBD2 (5 bases). Trimming shortened V by 0 bases and J by 2 bases, and 24 bases separated the two germline ends. The CDR3 runs 19 residues. CDR1 is SGHRS, CDR2 YFSETQ, per germline. CDR3 in amino acids: CASSLAGSLTPLIPYEQYF. CDR3 nucleotides: TGCGCCAGCAGCTTGGCGGGAAGCCTCACGCCATTGATACCCTACGAGCAGTACTTC.

CDR3 in amino acids: CASSEGGHNYGYTF. As DNA, the CDR3 is TGTGCCAGCAGCGAGGGGGGGCATAACTATGGCTACACCTTC. This chain links TRBV9 with TRBJ1-2; D perhaps matches TRBD1 (6 bases). Trimming took off 3 bases at V and 1 base at J, with 10 bases between the two ends. Germline CDR1 is SGDLS and CDR2 is YYNGEE. The CDR3 sequence is 14 residues long.

The CDR3 region has the DNA TGCGCCAGCAGCTTGGAGGTAGGACAGGGTATCTATGGCTACACCTTC. Amino acid sequence: CASSLEVGQGIYGYTF. The chain has TRBV5-1 and TRBJ1-2; TRBD1 matches 8 bases. Germline values: CDR1 SGHRS, CDR2 YFSETQ. J gave up 4 bases and V 0 bases, and 8 bases lay outside the gene matches. This CDR3 comprises 16 residues.

This sequence joins TRBV28 and TRBJ1-1; 7 positions agree with TRBD1. CDR1 and CDR2 (germline): MDHEN, SYDVKM. The V segment lost 4 bases and the J segment 0 bases; nucleotides outside the gene matches: 2. This CDR3 region has 14 residues. CDR3 protein: CASSWTGLNTEAFF. For the CDR3, the DNA is TGTGCCAGCAGTTGGACAGGATTGAACACTGAAGCTTTCTTT.

This chain uses TRBV27 with TRBJ2-3; D possibly corresponds to TRBD2 (5 bases). In germline, CDR1 is MNHEY, CDR2 SMNVEV (reference sequence). CDR3 size: 16 residues. V lost 4 bases and J lost 0, with 14 bases in between. The CDR3 DNA is TGTGCCAGCAGTTCCTCCGGGGATTCTAGCACAGATACGCAGTATTTT. Encoded protein: CASSSSGDSSTDTQYF.

The gene calls are TRBV27 and TRBJ2-5; tentatively, D is TRBD2 (6 bases). Germline CDR1 MNHEY, CDR2 SMNVEV (reference sequence). The length of the CDR3 is 13 residues. Trimming pared 8 bases from V and 4 bases from J, leaving 14 bases between. The chain's CDR3 is CASRDSGRETQYF. The CDR3, as DNA: TGTGCCAGCCGGGACTCGGGGAGAGAGACCCAGTACTTC.

The rearrangement links TRBV12-3 or TRBV12-4 to TRBJ1-5; D unclear. V lost 3 bases, J lost 3 bases, and 3 bases lay in between. The CDR3 covers 12 residues. The CDR3 spells CASSLYNQPQHF. The CDR3 DNA reads as TGTGCCAGCAGTTTGTACAATCAGCCCCAGCATTTT.

J is TRBJ2-3 and V is TRBV4-3; 9 bases align to TRBD2. This CDR3 contains 15 residues. J gave up 3 bases and V 1 base, and 2 bases lay outside the gene matches. CDR1 is LGHNA, CDR2 YSLEER, per germline. CDR3 nucleotides: TGCGCCAGCAGCCAAGGGCTAGCGGGGACAGATACGCAGTATTTT. Encoded protein: CASSQGLAGTDTQYF.

J is TRBJ1-1 and V is TRBV6-5, with TRBD1 as a possible D gene (5 bases). The germline CDR1 and CDR2 sequences are MNHEY and SVGAGI. Trimming pared 10 bases from V and 5 bases from J, leaving 11 bases between. CDR3 length: 11 residues. The CDR3 loop reads CAKQGQTEAFF. DNA of the CDR3: TGTGCCAAGCAGGGCCAGACTGAAGCTTTCTTT.

The V and J genes are TRBV3-1 (or the pseudogene TRBV3-2) and TRBJ2-5; D ambiguous. This CDR3 comprises 11 residues. Germline CDR1 reads LGHDT; CDR2 reads YNNKEL (reference sequence). The V and J ends lost 6 bases and 5 bases respectively, with 7 bases between them. In DNA, the CDR3 is TGTGCCAGCAGTTTTCGTGAGACCCAGTACTTC. Protein sequence: CASSFRETQYF.

V gene TRBV29-1 combines with J gene TRBJ1-1; D perhaps matches TRBD1 (5 bases). The CDR3 contains 12 residues. The V gene lost 5 bases and the J gene lost 6 bases, with 13 bases spanning the gap. Germline CDR1 and CDR2: SQVTM and ANQGSEA. The CDR3 DNA reads TGCAGCGTTCAGGAGGGGCCGTCTGAAGCTTTCTTT. It translates to CSVQEGPSEAFF.

This sequence joins TRBV19 and TRBJ2-6, with 9 nucleotides matching TRBD1. The germline gives CDR1 LNHDA, CDR2 SQIVND (reference sequence). Trimming removed 5 bases from V and 0 bases from J; junction bases left unmatched: 8. There are 18 residues in the CDR3. The CDR3 coding sequence is TGTGCCAGTAGTTTGGGGACAGGGTGGGGCTCTGGGGCCAACGTCCTGACTTTC. Protein sequence: CASSLGTGWGSGANVLTF. The full variable domain, in which reference TRBV19 and TRBJ2-6 provide the parts outside the CDR3, is DGGITQSPKYLFRKEGQNVTLSCEQNLNHDAMYWYRQDPGQGLRLIYYSQIVNDFQKGDIAEGYSVSREKKESFPLTVTSAQKNPTAFYLCASSLGTGWGSGANVLTFGAGSRLTVL.

V gene TRBV18 combines with J gene TRBJ1-1; no clear D. The V end was cut by 2 bases, the J end by 1 base, with 17 bases between. The germline gives CDR1 KGHSH, CDR2 LQKENI. The CDR3 runs to 17 residues. The CDR3 DNA reads as TGTGCCAGCTCACCAGGGCCCACACATTTATCGAACACTGAAGCTTTCTTT. Encoded protein: CASSPGPTHLSNTEAFF. The full variable domain, with the rest looked up from reference TRBV18 and TRBJ1-1, is NAGVMQNPRHLVRRRGQEARLRCSPMKGHSHVYWYRQLPEEGLKFMVYLQKENIIDESGMPKERFSAEFPKEGPSILRIQQVVRGDSAAYFCASSPGPTHLSNTEAFFGQGTRLTVV.

The rearrangement links TRBV6-4 to TRBJ2-1; D unresolved. V lost 3 bases and J 14 bases, leaving 20 bases between the germline ends. This CDR3 comprises 14 residues. Germline V gives CDR1 MRHNA, CDR2 SNTAGT. The DNA for the CDR3 is TGTGCCAGCAGTGAGGAGATCAGTCGACCGGTGAAGTTCTTC. Translating gives CASSEEISRPVKFF.

V usage is TRBV14 and J usage is TRBJ2-1; D gene unclear. V lost 0 bases to trimming and J lost 8 bases, with 8 bases between them. Germline V CDR1 and CDR2: SGHDN, FVKESK. CDR3 length: 13 amino acids. CDR3 in DNA: TGTGCCAGCAGCCAAGATCTCCTCGATGAGCAGTTCTTC. Its translation is CASSQDLLDEQFF.